This T cell receptor (beta chain) was captured in a study of blood T cell repertoires in COVID-19. Study at large: The study drew acute and convalescent COVID-19 samples from the United States, Italy and Spain.

This clone was observed a handful of times. Per the authors' pipeline: Amplification of reference gene primers was used by the study to estimate nucleated cell counts. TCRdb's copy holds only in-frame clones and misses some; the assay was immunoSEQ multiplex PCR. D and trimming come from the DNA, and the V and J calls and clone size come from that table. The sample lists roughly 58,000 clones; about 75% were seen once. CDR1 and CDR2 (germline): MNHNS, SASEGT. Trimming removed 2 bases from V and 6 bases from J, with 13 bases in between. CDR3 length: 14 amino acids. The V gene is TRBV6-1, the J gene TRBJ1-2, with D tentatively TRBD1 (6 bases). The sequenced sample consisted of peripheral blood. The sequence came from a man in his fifties or sixties with active or convalescent COVID-19. The CDR3 nucleotides are TGTGCCAGCAGTGAAATCGGGGGGCGCGATGGCTACACCTTC. This codes for CASSEIGGRDGYTF.